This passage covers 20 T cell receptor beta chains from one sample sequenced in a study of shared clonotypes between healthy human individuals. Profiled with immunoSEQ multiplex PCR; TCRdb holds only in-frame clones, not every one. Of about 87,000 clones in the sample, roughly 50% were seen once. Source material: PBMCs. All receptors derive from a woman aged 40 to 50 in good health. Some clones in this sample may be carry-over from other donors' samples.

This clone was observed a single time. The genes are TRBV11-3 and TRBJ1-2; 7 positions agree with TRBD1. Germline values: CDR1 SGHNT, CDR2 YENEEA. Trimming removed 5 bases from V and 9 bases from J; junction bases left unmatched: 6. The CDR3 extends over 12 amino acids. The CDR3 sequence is CASSVGQASYTF. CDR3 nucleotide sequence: TGTGCCAGCAGCGTCGGACAGGCTAGCTACACCTTC.

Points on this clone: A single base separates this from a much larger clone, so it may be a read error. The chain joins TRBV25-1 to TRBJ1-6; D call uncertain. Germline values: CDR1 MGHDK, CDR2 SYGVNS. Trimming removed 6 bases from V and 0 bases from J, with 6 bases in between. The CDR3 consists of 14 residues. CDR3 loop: CASSSGSYNSPLHF. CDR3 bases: TGTGCCAGCAGCTCAGGCTCCTATAATTCACCCCTCCACTTT.

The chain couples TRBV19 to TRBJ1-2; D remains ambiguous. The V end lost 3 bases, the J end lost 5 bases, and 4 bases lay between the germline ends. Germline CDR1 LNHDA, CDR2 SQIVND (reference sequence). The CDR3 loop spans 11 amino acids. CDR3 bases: TGTGCCAGTAGTATCGCATATGGCTACACCTTC. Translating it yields CASSIAYGYTF.

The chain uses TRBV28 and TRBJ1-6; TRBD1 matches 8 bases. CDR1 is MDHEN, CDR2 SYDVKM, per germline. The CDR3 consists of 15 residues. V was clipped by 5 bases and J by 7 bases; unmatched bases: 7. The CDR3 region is CASSIGQGLNSPLHF. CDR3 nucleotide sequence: TGTGCCAGCAGTATCGGACAGGGTTTAAATTCACCCCTCCACTTT.

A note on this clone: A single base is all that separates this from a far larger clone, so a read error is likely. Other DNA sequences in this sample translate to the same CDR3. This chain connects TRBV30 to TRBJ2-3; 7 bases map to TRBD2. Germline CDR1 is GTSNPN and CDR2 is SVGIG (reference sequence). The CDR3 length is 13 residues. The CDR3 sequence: CAWRGLERDTQYF. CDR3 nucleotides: TGTGCCTGGAGAGGACTAGAACGAGATACGCAGTACTTT.

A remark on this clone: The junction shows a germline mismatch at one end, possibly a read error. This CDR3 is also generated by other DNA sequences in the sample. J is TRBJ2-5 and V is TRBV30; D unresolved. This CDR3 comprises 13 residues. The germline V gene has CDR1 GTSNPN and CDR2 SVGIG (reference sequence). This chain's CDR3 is CAWSVGNQETQYF. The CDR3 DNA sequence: TGCGCCTGGAGTGTCGGCAACCAAGAGACCCAGTACTTC.

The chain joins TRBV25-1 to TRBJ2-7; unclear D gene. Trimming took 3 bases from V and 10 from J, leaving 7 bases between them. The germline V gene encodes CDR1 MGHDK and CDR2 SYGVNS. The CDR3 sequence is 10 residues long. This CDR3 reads CASSDRNQYF. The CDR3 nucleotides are TGTGCCAGCAGTGACAGGAACCAGTACTTC.

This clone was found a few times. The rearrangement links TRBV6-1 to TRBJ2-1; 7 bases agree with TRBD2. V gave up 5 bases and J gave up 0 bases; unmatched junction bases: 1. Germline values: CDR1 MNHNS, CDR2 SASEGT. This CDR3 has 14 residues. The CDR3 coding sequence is TGTGCCAGCAGTAGACTAGCCTCCTACAATGAGCAGTTCTTC. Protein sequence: CASSRLASYNEQFF.

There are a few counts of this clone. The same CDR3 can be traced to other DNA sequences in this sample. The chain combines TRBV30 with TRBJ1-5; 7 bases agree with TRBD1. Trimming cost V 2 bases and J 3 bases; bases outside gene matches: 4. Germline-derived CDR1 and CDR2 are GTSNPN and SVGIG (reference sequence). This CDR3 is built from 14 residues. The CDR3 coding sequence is TGTGCCTGGAGTCCGGGACAGAACAATCAGCCCCAGCATTTT. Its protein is CAWSPGQNNQPQHF.

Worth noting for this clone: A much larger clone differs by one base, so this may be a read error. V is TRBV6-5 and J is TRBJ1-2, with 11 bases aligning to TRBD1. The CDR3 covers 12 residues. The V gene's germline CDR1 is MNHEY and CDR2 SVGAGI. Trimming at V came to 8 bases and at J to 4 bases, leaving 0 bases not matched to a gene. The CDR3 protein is CASGTGGYGYTF. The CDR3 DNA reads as TGTGCCAGCGGGACAGGGGGCTATGGCTACACCTTC.

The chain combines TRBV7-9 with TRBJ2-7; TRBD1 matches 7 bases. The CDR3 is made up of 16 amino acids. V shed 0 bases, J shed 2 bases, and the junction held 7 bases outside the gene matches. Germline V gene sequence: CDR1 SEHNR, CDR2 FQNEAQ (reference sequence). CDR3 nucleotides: TGTGCCAGCAGCTTAGCTCCGACAGGGACGGCCTACGAGCAGTACTTC. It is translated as CASSLAPTGTAYEQYF.

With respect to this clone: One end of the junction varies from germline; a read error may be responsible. The CDR3: CVTSRGQDQETQYF. As DNA, the CDR3 is TGTGTCACCAGCCGCGGACAGGACCAAGAGACCCAGTACTTC. The V and J genes are TRBV15 and TRBJ2-5; TRBD1 matches 7 bases. The CDR3 sequence is 14 residues long. Germline V lookup: CDR1 LNHNV, CDR2 YYDKDF (reference sequence).

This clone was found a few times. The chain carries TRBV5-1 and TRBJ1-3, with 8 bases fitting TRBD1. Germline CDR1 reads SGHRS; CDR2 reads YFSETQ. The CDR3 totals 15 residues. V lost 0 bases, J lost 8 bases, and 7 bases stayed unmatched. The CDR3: CASSLAQGAGDTIYF. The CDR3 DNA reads TGCGCCAGCAGCTTGGCCCAGGGGGCCGGGGACACCATATATTTT.

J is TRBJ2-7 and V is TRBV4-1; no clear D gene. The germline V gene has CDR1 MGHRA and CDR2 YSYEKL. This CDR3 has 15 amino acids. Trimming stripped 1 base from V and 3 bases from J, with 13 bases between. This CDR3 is CASSQGHSTFYEQYF. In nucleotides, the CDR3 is TGCGCCAGCAGCCAAGGACACAGTACGTTCTACGAGCAGTACTTC.

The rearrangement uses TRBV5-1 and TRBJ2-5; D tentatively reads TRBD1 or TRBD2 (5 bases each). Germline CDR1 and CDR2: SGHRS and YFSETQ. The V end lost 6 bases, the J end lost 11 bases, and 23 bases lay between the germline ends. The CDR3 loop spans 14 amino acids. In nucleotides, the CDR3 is TGCGCCAGCACCACCGCACCGGCCTTGGGGGAGCAGTACTTC. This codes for CASTTAPALGEQYF.

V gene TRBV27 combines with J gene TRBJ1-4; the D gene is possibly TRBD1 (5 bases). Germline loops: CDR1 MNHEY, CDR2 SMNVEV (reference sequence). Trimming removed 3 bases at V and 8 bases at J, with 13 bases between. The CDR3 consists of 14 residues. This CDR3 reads CASSFRAAGEKLFF. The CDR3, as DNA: TGTGCCAGCAGTTTCAGGGCCGCCGGGGAAAAACTGTTTTTT.

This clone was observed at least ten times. CDR3 nucleotide sequence: TGTGCCTGGACGTGGGCCGGCACTGAAGCTTTCTTT. It is translated as CAWTWAGTEAFF. This chain connects TRBV30 to TRBJ1-1; D gene ambiguous. The CDR3 has 12 residues. Germline-derived CDR1 and CDR2 are GTSNPN and SVGIG (reference sequence). V dropped 4 bases and J dropped 4 bases, with 10 bases sitting between them.

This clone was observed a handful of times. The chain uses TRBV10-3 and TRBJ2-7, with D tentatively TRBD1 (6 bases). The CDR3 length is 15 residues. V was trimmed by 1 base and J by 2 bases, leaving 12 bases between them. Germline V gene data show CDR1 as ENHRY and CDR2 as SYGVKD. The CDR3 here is CAISEYGRGPYEQYF. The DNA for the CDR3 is TGTGCCATCAGTGAGTATGGCAGGGGTCCCTACGAGCAGTACTTC.

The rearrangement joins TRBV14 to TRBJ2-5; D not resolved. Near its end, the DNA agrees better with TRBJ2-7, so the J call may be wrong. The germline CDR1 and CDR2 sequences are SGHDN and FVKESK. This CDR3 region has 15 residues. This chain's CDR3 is CASSQGMPDSYEQYF. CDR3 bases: TGTGCCAGCAGCCAAGGAATGCCAGATTCCTACGAGCAGTACTTC.

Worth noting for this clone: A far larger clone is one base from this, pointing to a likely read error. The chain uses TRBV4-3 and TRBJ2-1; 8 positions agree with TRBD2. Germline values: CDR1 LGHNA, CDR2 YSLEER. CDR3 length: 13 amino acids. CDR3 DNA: TGCGCCAGCAGCCAAACTCCCGGGGGGGAGCAGCTCTTC. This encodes CASSQTPGGEQLF.